Below, 18 T cell receptor beta chains from the same sample are listed, as sequenced in a study of T cell responses to AZD1222 COVID-19 vaccine. TCRdb keeps only in-frame clones here, not all; method: immunoSEQ multiplex PCR. Of under 170,000 clones detected, 90% appear once; the ten largest clones hold approximately 3%. The sequencing here drew on peripheral blood, taken 28 days after the second AZD1222 dose. Receptors originate from an adult who received the AZD1222 COVID-19 vaccine.

Remarks on this clone: Other DNA sequences within the sample encode an identical CDR3. CDR3 in DNA: TGCAGTGCTAGTCGGAGGAACACTGAAGCTTTCTTT. It encodes CSASRRNTEAFF. The chain employs TRBV20-1 and TRBJ1-1; no definite D call. The CDR3 consists of 12 residues. CDR1 DFQATT and CDR2 SNEGSKA come from the germline V gene (reference sequence). Trimming left V 3 bases short and J 1 base short, with 6 bases between.

J is TRBJ2-2 and V is TRBV9, with TRBD2 matching over 7 bases. This CDR3 comprises 15 residues. Germline V lookup: CDR1 SGDLS, CDR2 YYNGEE. V was pared by 3 bases and J by 7 bases, with 9 bases of the junction left unmatched. CDR3 in DNA: TGTGCCAGCAGCGCTCGGGGGGTAGCTGGCGGGGAGCTGTTTTTT. The encoded protein is CASSARGVAGGELFF.

This clone was observed once. The V and J genes are TRBV6-4 and TRBJ2-7, with 7 positions matching TRBD1. The CDR3 runs 14 residues. Germline V gene sequence: CDR1 MRHNA, CDR2 SNTAGT. The ends lost 6 bases at V and 0 bases at J; junction bases unmatched: 5. CDR3 loop: CASSRDSNSYEQYF. The CDR3 DNA is TGTGCCAGCAGCCGGGACAGCAACTCCTACGAGCAGTACTTC.

The rearrangement links TRBV9 to TRBJ1-6; D uncertain. Germline V lookup: CDR1 SGDLS, CDR2 YYNGEE. This CDR3 spans 13 amino acids. Trimming shortened V by 1 base and J by 7 bases, and 6 bases separated the two germline ends. For the CDR3, the DNA is TGTGCCAGCAGCGTACGGGAGAATTCACCCCTCCACTTT. Its protein is CASSVRENSPLHF.

In this sample, this clone turned up once. The chain links TRBV7-2 to TRBJ2-3, with unresolved D. Trimming shortened V by 9 bases and J by 2 bases, and 9 bases separated the two germline ends. The germline V gene encodes CDR1 SGHTA and CDR2 FQGNSA. The CDR3 spans 12 residues. CDR3 bases: TGTGCCAGTGTAAGAGACACAGATACGCAGTATTTT. This sequence encodes CASVRDTDTQYF.

The genes are TRBV27 and TRBJ2-3; D might be TRBD1 (6 bases). Trimming left V 3 bases short and J 0 bases short, with 13 bases between. The CDR3 is made up of 16 amino acids. Germline V gene data show CDR1 as MNHEY and CDR2 as SMNVEV (reference sequence). This chain's CDR3 is CASSFQGTSSTDTQYF. The CDR3, as DNA: TGTGCCAGCAGTTTCCAAGGGACATCTAGCACAGATACGCAGTATTTT.

The rearrangement uses TRBV12-3 or TRBV12-4 and TRBJ1-1; no definite D call. V was clipped by 9 bases and J by 4 bases, with 15 bases between them. The CDR3 is 13 amino acids. CDR3 protein: CASQGRSGTEAFF. The CDR3 nucleotides read TGTGCCAGTCAAGGGAGGAGCGGCACTGAAGCTTTCTTT.

The chain is built from TRBV12-3 or TRBV12-4 and TRBJ2-7, with TRBD2 as a possible D gene (7 bases). V shed 8 bases and J shed 10 bases, with 21 bases lying between them. The CDR3 loop spans 13 amino acids. The CDR3 DNA is TGTGCCAGCTCCCCCGGGGGCGCGGGGGATCAGTACTTC. Residues: CASSPGGAGDQYF.

The V call is TRBV28, the J call TRBJ2-1, with TRBD2 matching over 7 bases. This CDR3 region has 13 residues. The J segment lost 12 bases and the V segment lost 4 bases, leaving 9 bases of the junction unmatched. Germline V lookup: CDR1 MDHEN, CDR2 SYDVKM. The CDR3 sequence is CASSSASGGGQFF. CDR3 sequence (DNA): TGTGCCAGCAGTTCTGCCTCGGGGGGAGGGCAGTTCTTC.

The chain employs TRBV2 and TRBJ1-2; D gene uncertain. This CDR3 is 12 amino acids long. V shed 6 bases and J shed 7 bases, with 12 bases lying between them. Germline loops: CDR1 SNHLY, CDR2 FYNNEI. The CDR3 sequence: CASRRVNGGYTF. The CDR3 coding sequence is TGTGCCAGCAGGAGGGTCAATGGTGGCTACACCTTC.

The CDR3 sequence is CASSEGNTAGKYF. DNA for the CDR3: TGTGCCAGCAGTGAAGGGAACACCGCAGGAAAGTATTTT. The chain uses TRBV2 and TRBJ2-3; no firm D call. The CDR3 has 13 residues. Germline V gene lookup returns CDR1 SNHLY and CDR2 FYNNEI. V was clipped by 1 base and J by 13 bases, with 15 bases between them.

The chain uses TRBV20-1 and TRBJ2-5; the match to TRBD1 covers 9 bases. The J segment lost 1 base and the V segment lost 3 bases, leaving 9 bases of the junction unmatched. This CDR3 contains 16 residues. From germline, CDR1 is DFQATT and CDR2 SNEGSKA (reference sequence). CDR3 nucleotide sequence: TGCAGTGCTAGTCCCCCAAGACAGGGGGTCCAAGAGACCCAGTACTTC. It specifies CSASPPRQGVQETQYF.

The V and J genes are TRBV23-1 and TRBJ1-1; D not certain. TRBV23-1 is annotated as an ORF whose role is uncertain. V was clipped by 6 bases and J by 1 base, with 12 bases between them. The CDR3 runs 14 residues. The DNA for the CDR3 is TGCGCCAGCAGCCCCCGACCAGGGAACACTGAAGCTTTCTTT. Its protein product is CASSPRPGNTEAFF.

This sequence joins TRBV10-1 and TRBJ2-5, with 8 bases fitting TRBD2. Germline V gene lookup returns CDR1 WNHNN and CDR2 SYGVQD (reference sequence). The CDR3 sequence is 14 residues long. The V gene end was trimmed by 3 bases and the J gene end by 5 bases; junction bases not matched to a gene: 5. CDR3 nucleotide sequence: TGCGCCAGCAGTGAAAGCGGGAGAGGGGAGACCCAGTACTTC. The encoded protein is CASSESGRGETQYF.

The chain is built from TRBV6-5 and TRBJ1-2; 7 bases match TRBD1. The germline gives CDR1 MNHEY, CDR2 SVGAGI. Losses at the gene ends were 6 bases for V and 6 bases for J; bases not matched to a gene: 7. The CDR3 totals 13 residues. CDR3 DNA sequence: TGTGCCAGCAGCCAGGGCAGGGGGGATGGCTACACCTTC. It translates to CASSQGRGDGYTF.

In this sample, this clone turned up once. The CDR3 reads CATITYEEGYTF. The CDR3 region has the DNA TGTGCCACCATAACCTACGAGGAAGGCTACACCTTC. The rearrangement links TRBV19 to TRBJ1-2, with D unresolved. CDR1 and CDR2 (germline): LNHDA, SQIVND (reference sequence). V was pared by 10 bases and J by 8 bases, with 17 bases between. This CDR3 spans 12 amino acids.

The rearrangement links TRBV5-1 to TRBJ2-7; either TRBD1 or TRBD2 may fit D (6 bases each). The CDR3 has 14 residues. The germline V gene encodes CDR1 SGHRS and CDR2 YFSETQ. V lost 4 bases and J lost 6, with 17 bases in between. This CDR3 is CASSIGGASGEQYF. The CDR3 DNA reads as TGCGCCAGCAGCATCGGGGGCGCCTCAGGCGAGCAGTACTTC. Drawing the rest from reference TRBV5-1 and TRBJ2-7, the complete variable domain is KAGVTQTPRYLIKTRGQQVTLSCSPISGHRSVSWYQQTPGQGLQFLFEYFSETQRNKGNFPGRFSGRQFSNSRSEMNVSTLELGDSALYLCASSIGGASGEQYFGPGTRLTVT.

The chain combines TRBV18 with TRBJ2-5, with 7 nucleotides matching TRBD1. The J segment lost 2 bases and the V segment lost 2 bases, leaving 2 bases of the junction unmatched. This CDR3 spans 14 amino acids. Germline CDR1 and CDR2: KGHSH and LQKENI. The CDR3 DNA sequence: TGTGCCAGCTCACCAAACAGGGGTCAAGAGACCCAGTACTTC. Encoded protein: CASSPNRGQETQYF.